This is a list of T cell receptor beta chains from one sample in a study of T cell changes during pregnancy in multiple sclerosis. This table comes from immunoSEQ multiplex PCR, and its TCRdb copy is limited to in-frame clones, with some not included. Seen here are 30,000 to 45,000 clones, roughly 90% observed once, and the top ten hold around 0.45%. Sample: CD4+ T cells from peripheral blood mononuclear cells, taken in the third trimester of pregnancy. The origin of the receptors is a female donor with multiple sclerosis, enrolled in a pregnancy study. CDR3s include the opening cysteine and the closing phenylalanine or tryptophan. Each record gives: D gene, V gene, J gene, clone size, CDR3 DNA, CDR3 protein. D genes are given only for firm matches. Clone size appears in some rows only: once, few, many, or a class for an expanded clone.

.	TRBV5-4	TRBJ1-2	.	TGTGCCAGCAGCTTGGCCGACCTCGGGGGCTACACCTTC	CASSLADLGGYTF
TRBD2	TRBV27	TRBJ2-7	.	TGTGCCAGCAGTTCACGACTAGCGGTCGAGCAGTACTTC	CASSSRLAVEQYF
TRBD1	TRBV4-3	TRBJ1-3	.	TGCGCCAGCAGCCGACAGGGGCCCGGAAACACCATATATTTT	CASSRQGPGNTIYF
TRBD2	TRBV9	TRBJ2-1	.	TGTGCCAGCAGCAAGGGACTAGCGGGATCCTACAATGAGCAGTTCTTC	CASSKGLAGSYNEQFF
.	TRBV5-4	TRBJ2-7	.	TGTGCCAGCGGGCCGATAAGGGGGAACTCCTACGAGCAGTACTTC	CASGPIRGNSYEQYF
TRBD2	TRBV9	TRBJ2-7	.	TGTGCCAGCAGCGTAGCTGCCCCTAGCGGGAGTATCACCTACGAGCAGTACTTC	CASSVAAPSGSITYEQYF
.	TRBV2	TRBJ2-7	.	TGTGCAGGCCGCAGCGGGCTGACTTACGCCTACGAGCAGTACTTC	CAGRSGLTYAYEQYF
.	TRBV5-6	TRBJ2-7	.	TGTGCCAGCAGCTTGTTTGCTAGAATAGCGGCTTCCTACGAGCAGTACTTC	CASSLFARIAASYEQYF
.	TRBV28	TRBJ1-5	.	TGTGCCACTAGCCGGGACACAAATCAGCCCCAGCATTTT	CATSRDTNQPQHF
TRBD2	TRBV29-1	TRBJ2-1	.	TGCAGCGTTGGGCTAGCGGTGCAGTTCTTC	CSVGLAVQFF
.	TRBV5-4	TRBJ2-3	.	TGTGCCAGCAGCGTTAGCGGTGGTGGCACAGATACGCAGTATTTT	CASSVSGGGTDTQYF
.	TRBV5-6	TRBJ2-7	.	TGTGCCAGCAGCTTGGGGTCAGGCCTCCGGGAGCAGTACTTC	CASSLGSGLREQYF
.	TRBV5-6	TRBJ2-1	.	TGTGCCAGCAGCCCATCCGGGACAGAGCAGTTCTTC	CASSPSGTEQFF
.	TRBV19	TRBJ2-3	.	TGTGCCAGTAGTTCGGACAGTATACAGTATTTT	CASSSDSIQYF
TRBD1	TRBV2	TRBJ1-4	.	TGTGCCAGCAGATTGACAGGGTCAAATGAAAAACTGTTTTTT	CASRLTGSNEKLFF
TRBD1	TRBV7-8	TRBJ2-5	.	TGTGCCAGCAGTCCAAGCCGGAACCGGGACAGGGAAGAGACCCAGTACTTC	CASSPSRNRDREETQYF
TRBD2	TRBV11-2	TRBJ2-2	.	TGTGCCAGCAGCCGACTAGCGGGAAAGACCGGGGAGCTGTTTTTT	CASSRLAGKTGELFF
.	TRBV7-2	TRBJ2-3	.	TGTGCCAGCAATCGAGGGGGCGGGGGCACAGATACGCAGTATTTT	CASNRGGGGTDTQYF
TRBD2	TRBV5-1	TRBJ2-3	.	TGCGCCAGCGGCGGACAGTCCCTAGCGGGACCAGATACGCAGTATTTT	CASGGQSLAGPDTQYF
.	TRBV7-9	TRBJ2-2	.	TGTGCCAGCAGCTATCATAACCAGGCCACCGGGGAGCTGTTTTTT	CASSYHNQATGELFF
TRBD2	TRBV11-2	TRBJ2-7	.	TGTGCCAGCAGCGCTCCCGGACTAGCGGGAACCTACGAGCAGTACTTC	CASSAPGLAGTYEQYF
.	TRBV5-1	TRBJ2-5	.	TGCGCCAGCAGCTTAGTCAGGGTGAACGAAGAGACCCAGTACTTC	CASSLVRVNEETQYF
.	TRBV5-1	TRBJ1-1	.	TGCGCCAGCAGGCCCGGGGGAGGCACTGAAGCTTTCTTT	CASRPGGGTEAFF
.	TRBV19	TRBJ2-6	.	TGTGCCAGTATCACGGGTCGTCTTTCTGGGGCCAACGTCCTGACTTTC	CASITGRLSGANVLTF
.	TRBV7-7	TRBJ1-4	.	TGTGCCAGCAGCCCAGGCAGTGCAACTAATGAAAAACTGTTTTTT	CASSPGSATNEKLFF
TRBD2	TRBV27	TRBJ2-7	once	TGTGCCAGCAGTTTATCGAAAGGTGCGATAGCGGGATTATACGAGCAGTACTTC	CASSLSKGAIAGLYEQYF
.	TRBV27	TRBJ2-3	.	TGTGCCAGCAGTTCTTACACAGATACGCAGTATTTT	CASSSYTDTQYF
TRBD2	TRBV4-2	TRBJ2-3	.	TGTGCCAGCAGCCAAGGCCTAGCGGGAGGAGGTACGCAGTATTTT	CASSQGLAGGGTQYF
.	TRBV6-5	TRBJ2-7	.	TGTGCCAGCAGTACTCCCTACGAGCAGTACTTC	CASSTPYEQYF
TRBD1	TRBV5-1	TRBJ1-2	.	TGCGCCAGCAGCCTCGCGGTAGGGGGCGGTTCGATTGGCTACACCTTC	CASSLAVGGGSIGYTF
TRBD2	TRBV7-3	TRBJ2-5	.	TGTGCCAGCAGCTTAGGACTAGCGGTCCAAGAGACCCAGTACTTC	CASSLGLAVQETQYF
TRBD2	TRBV25-1	TRBJ2-3	once	TGTGCCAGCAGAACCGGGACTACCCGCACAGATACGCAGTATTTT	CASRTGTTRTDTQYF
.	TRBV6-1	TRBJ2-3	once	TGTGCCAGCAGTGAGGGGGCTCTTAGCACAGATACGCAGTATTTT	CASSEGALSTDTQYF
.	TRBV20-1	TRBJ2-1	.	TGCAGTGCTAGAGTATACAATGAGCAGTTCTTC	CSARVYNEQFF
TRBD1	TRBV10-3	TRBJ1-3	.	TGTGCCATCAGTTACGGACAGGGGAGAAACACCATATATTTT	CAISYGQGRNTIYF
TRBD1	TRBV15	TRBJ2-3	.	TGTGCCACCAGCCGGGACAGGGATACTAGCACAGATACGCAGTATTTT	CATSRDRDTSTDTQYF
.	TRBV6-1	TRBJ1-2	.	TGTGCCAGCAGTGAAGACGGACACCTGCGGGGAGGCTACACCTTC	CASSEDGHLRGGYTF
TRBD1	TRBV18	TRBJ2-7	.	TGTGCCAGCTCAGTAGACAGGGTTCACTACGAGCAGTACTTC	CASSVDRVHYEQYF
TRBD2	TRBV5-6	TRBJ2-1	.	TGTGCCAGCAGCTACCAAACTAGCGGACACTACAATGAGCAGTTCTTC	CASSYQTSGHYNEQFF
TRBD2	TRBV10-1	TRBJ2-2	few	TGCGCCAGCAGTGAGCTAGCGGGAGCTGGGGAGCTGTTTTTT	CASSELAGAGELFF
TRBD1	TRBV28	TRBJ1-5	.	TGTGCCAGCAGTAGGACAGGGGGGAGGCAGCCCCAGCATTTT	CASSRTGGRQPQHF
TRBD2	TRBV9	TRBJ2-1	.	TGTGCCAGCAGCCCTCGACTAGCGGGAGGATACAATGAGCAGTTCTTC	CASSPRLAGGYNEQFF
TRBD1	TRBV4-2	TRBJ2-7	.	TGTGCCAGCAGCCAAGAAACAGGGGGCGGGTACGAGCAGTACTTC	CASSQETGGGYEQYF
TRBD1	TRBV7-2	TRBJ2-3	.	TGTGCCAGCAGCCTTTGGACAGGGGGAAGGAGCACAGATACGCAGTATTTT	CASSLWTGGRSTDTQYF
.	TRBV19	TRBJ1-1	.	TGTGCCAGTACCTTCGGACAGTTTCCCACTGAAGCTTTCTTT	CASTFGQFPTEAFF
TRBD1	TRBV18	TRBJ2-2	.	TGTGCCAGCTCAAATTTCCGGGACAGAGACACCGGGGAGCTGTTTTTT	CASSNFRDRDTGELFF
.	TRBV29-1	TRBJ2-1	.	TGCAGCGTTGTACAGCGGGTCAATGAGCAGTTCTTC	CSVVQRVNEQFF
TRBD1	TRBV6-6	TRBJ2-7	.	TGTGCCAGCAGCACGGGACAGACCTACGAGCAGTACTTC	CASSTGQTYEQYF
.	TRBV19	TRBJ1-1	once	TGTGCCAGTGCCCGGGGGAAATCCACTGAAGCTTTCTTT	CASARGKSTEAFF
.	TRBV5-1	TRBJ1-5	.	TGCGCCAGCAGTAGGGACAACGGACCCCAGCATTTT	CASSRDNGPQHF